These 17 T cell receptor beta chains came from one sample sequenced in a study of response to subunit inactivated influenza vaccine. MiXCR was run by TCRdb on the RT-PCR reads, yielding one entry per CDR3 protein. The table lists 700,000 to 900,000 distinct CDR3 sequences, around 20% of them singletons. Sequenced here: PBMCs from blood, sampled roughly 5 days after vaccination. The origin of the receptors is a man aged 45-65 years who received an inactivated influenza vaccine.

This clonotype was seen a handful of times. The chain links TRBV20-1 to TRBJ1-1, with D unresolved. This CDR3 comprises 14 residues. Deletions cut 6 bases from V and 1 base from J, with 15 bases between. Germline V gene data show CDR1 as DFQATT and CDR2 as SNEGSKA (reference sequence). CDR3 sequence reads: CSARRLGENTEAFF. The CDR3 region has the DNA TGCAGTGCGAGGAGACTCGGGGAGAACACTGAAGCTTTCTTT.

The chain uses TRBV29-1 and TRBJ1-1; D remains ambiguous. Germline loops: CDR1 SQVTM, CDR2 ANQGSEA. V lost 4 bases and J 1 base, leaving 7 bases between the germline ends. The CDR3 totals 12 residues. The CDR3: CSVGQTNTEAFF. The CDR3 region has the DNA TGCAGCGTTGGCCAAACGAACACTGAAGCTTTCTTT. Full variable domain (remainder filled in from reference TRBV29-1 and TRBJ1-1): SAVISQKPSRDICQRGTSLTIQCQVDSQVTMMFWYRQQPGQSLTLIATANQGSEATYESGFVIDKFPISRPNLTFSTLTVSNMSPEDSSIYLCSVGQTNTEAFFGQGTRLTVV.

The chain combines TRBV5-1 with TRBJ1-2; a possible D gene is TRBD1 (5 bases). This CDR3 is 15 amino acids long. V was clipped by 0 bases and J by 2 bases, with 11 bases between them. Germline values: CDR1 SGHRS, CDR2 YFSETQ. CDR3 coding DNA: TGCGCCAGCAGCTTGGGATCAGGGAGGAACTATGGCTACACCTTC. Translating it yields CASSLGSGRNYGYTF.

The CDR3 DNA follows: TGTGCCACCAGCAGAGGGGGGGACACCGGGGAGCTGTTTTTT. This codes for CATSRGGDTGELFF. This rearrangement joins TRBV15 to TRBJ2-2, with a weak D call TRBD2 (6 bases). The CDR3 length is 14 residues. V was cut by 1 base and J by 3 bases, with 6 bases left in between. The germline V gene has CDR1 LNHNV and CDR2 YYDKDF (reference sequence).

This clonotype was observed a handful of times. The V gene is TRBV6-2 or TRBV6-3, the J gene TRBJ2-1; the match to TRBD2 covers 10 bases. CDR3 size: 15 residues. V was pared by 4 bases and J by 9 bases, with 9 bases of the junction left unmatched. Germline V lookup: CDR1 MNHEY, CDR2 SVGEGT. As DNA, the CDR3 is TGTGCCAGCAGTTGGCAGCGGGAGGGCCGGGGTGAGCAGTTCTTC. Protein sequence: CASSWQREGRGEQFF.

This clonotype was picked up many times. Here the CDR3 reads CASSLISGSGYNEQFF. The CDR3 DNA follows: TGTGCCAGCAGCTTAATCTCCGGGAGCGGCTACAATGAGCAGTTCTTC. This chain connects TRBV7-3 to TRBJ2-1, with a tentative D call TRBD2 (6 bases). Germline V CDR1 and CDR2: SGHTA, FQGTGA. With 1 base removed from V and 3 bases from J, the gap between germline ends came to 13 bases. The CDR3 has 16 residues.

The sample holds many counts of this clonotype. The rearrangement links TRBV12-3 or TRBV12-4 to TRBJ2-2; TRBD1 might be the D (5 bases). V lost 6 bases and J lost 2, with 13 bases in between. The CDR3 is made up of 15 amino acids. The CDR3 nucleotides are TGTGCCAGCAGACAAACAGGATTCAACACCGGGGAGCTGTTTTTT. It is translated as CASRQTGFNTGELFF.

The chain employs TRBV4-1 and TRBJ2-3, with TRBD2 as a possible D gene (5 bases). Germline V gene lookup returns CDR1 MGHRA and CDR2 YSYEKL. The length of the CDR3 is 16 residues. Trimming stripped 4 bases from V and 1 base from J, with 15 bases between. The CDR3 nucleotides read TGCGCCAGCAGCCCCTCCTGGCTAGCCGGCACAGATACGCAGTATTTT. Amino acids: CASSPSWLAGTDTQYF.

The CDR3 spells CSARWDRGYYEQYF. The CDR3 DNA sequence: TGCAGTGCTAGGTGGGACAGGGGTTACTACGAGCAGTACTTC. The chain uses TRBV20-1 and TRBJ2-7, with 10 positions matching TRBD1. Germline V gene data show CDR1 as DFQATT and CDR2 as SNEGSKA (reference sequence). J was trimmed by 3 bases and V by 3 bases; bases with no gene match: 5. The CDR3 is 14 amino acids.

In its sample, this clonotype was seen many times. The genes are TRBV15 and TRBJ1-1; tentative D call: TRBD1 (6 bases). Germline CDR1 LNHNV, CDR2 YYDKDF (reference sequence). This CDR3 spans 17 amino acids. Trimming pared 7 bases from V and 0 bases from J, leaving 21 bases between. The CDR3 protein is CATNSEQGDRMNTEAFF. The DNA for the CDR3 is TGTGCCACCAACTCCGAGCAAGGTGACAGGATGAACACTGAAGCTTTCTTT.

This clonotype was observed a handful of times. The chain uses TRBV7-9 and TRBJ2-3; D is unclear. The CDR3 runs 15 residues. Germline CDR1 is SEHNR and CDR2 is FQNEAQ (reference sequence). Between the trimmed V and J ends, which lost 4 bases and 4 bases, there was a span of 15 bases. Here the CDR3 DNA reads TGTGCCAGCAGCTCGCCCCAAACTCACCCAGATACGCAGTATTTT. Protein: CASSSPQTHPDTQYF.

V usage is TRBV12-3 or TRBV12-4 and J usage is TRBJ2-5; D gene uncertain. The V and J ends lost 1 base and 2 bases respectively, with 11 bases between them. The CDR3 totals 15 residues. The CDR3 sequence: CASSLGSNRQETQYF. The DNA for the CDR3 is TGTGCCAGCAGTTTAGGCAGCAATCGGCAAGAGACCCAGTACTTC.

This clonotype was detected a few times. The chain carries TRBV10-3 and TRBJ2-5; D perhaps matches TRBD1 (5 bases). The CDR3 is 12 amino acids. The ends were cut back, 2 bases at V and 5 bases at J, with 6 bases in the middle. The germline CDR1 and CDR2 sequences are ENHRY and SYGVKD. The CDR3 DNA is TGTGCCATCAGTGAGAAGGGGGAGACCCAGTACTTC. It yields the protein CAISEKGETQYF.

V gene TRBV27 combines with J gene TRBJ2-1; D gene ambiguous. Germline V gene data show CDR1 as MNHEY and CDR2 as SMNVEV (reference sequence). Trimming cost V 3 bases and J 10 bases, with 16 bases left between them. The CDR3 covers 14 residues. The chain's CDR3 is CASSFRYGVMEQFF. The CDR3 DNA is TGTGCCAGCAGTTTTCGGTACGGAGTTATGGAGCAGTTCTTC.

In the case of this clonotype: A junction end diverges from the germline sequence, so it may reflect a read error. The chain employs TRBV29-1 and TRBJ2-5; TRBD1 aligns across 9 bases. Germline values: CDR1 SQVTM, CDR2 ANQGSEA. The CDR3 sequence is 17 residues long. The CDR3 spells CSVEDQRRDRVGETQHF. CDR3 sequence (DNA): TGCAGCGTTGAAGATCAGAGAAGGGACAGGGTAGGAGAGACCCAGCACTTC.

This clonotype appeared a few times. The genes are TRBV7-9 and TRBJ2-5; D is ambiguous. From germline, CDR1 is SEHNR and CDR2 FQNEAQ (reference sequence). Trimming stripped 4 bases from V and 2 bases from J, with 14 bases between. This CDR3 contains 15 residues. The CDR3 coding sequence is TGTGCCAGCAGCTCACCCCGGACGGAACAAGAGACCCAGTACTTC. As protein: CASSSPRTEQETQYF. The full variable domain, completed using reference TRBV7-9 and TRBJ2-5, is DTGVSQNPRHKITKRGQNVTFRCDPISEHNRLYWYRQTLGQGPEFLTYFQNEAQLEKSRLLSDRFSAERPKGSFSTLEIQRTEQGDSAMYLCASSSPRTEQETQYFGPGTRLLVL.

This clonotype was counted a few times. CDR3 nucleotide sequence: TGCAGTGCTTGGGGACTAGGGATCACAGATACGCAGTATTTT. It translates to CSAWGLGITDTQYF. J is TRBJ2-3 and V is TRBV20-1; 8 nucleotides line up with TRBD2. V lost 5 bases to trimming and J lost 2 bases; unmatched junction nucleotides: 6. Germline CDR1 reads DFQATT; CDR2 reads SNEGSKA (reference sequence). The CDR3 is 14 amino acids.